A single sample is the source of the 15 T cell receptor beta chains below, sequenced in a study of T-cell memory formation after mild COVID-19. TCRdb itself ran the 5' RACE reads through MiXCR, one entry per CDR3 protein. Counted here are fewer than 250,000 distinct CDR3 sequences, 8% to 11% occurring once; the ten biggest clones make up 2.5% to 3.5%. Input material: PBMCs or a T cell subset sorted from them (not recorded which). These TCRs come from a man aged 18 to 30 who had mild COVID-19 (a few samples of this study predate the infection). Cell type and time point are not known.

The CDR3 region is CASRTRGPTGRDWETQYF. The CDR3 DNA reads TGTGCCAGCAGGACGCGGGGCCCGACAGGGAGGGATTGGGAGACCCAGTACTTC. V and J are TRBV9 and TRBJ2-5; TRBD1 or TRBD2 may be the D gene (7 bases each). V was cut by 5 bases and J by 5 bases, with 28 bases left in between. Germline assignment: CDR1 SGDLS and CDR2 YYNGEE. This CDR3 spans 18 amino acids. Complete variable domain (other parts from reference TRBV9 and TRBJ2-5): DSGVTQTPKHLITATGQRVTLRCSPRSGDLSVYWYQQSLDQGLQFLIQYYNGEERAKGNILERFSAQQFPDLHSELNLSSLELGDSALYFCASRTRGPTGRDWETQYFGPGTRLLVL.

This clonotype was found many times. CDR3 amino acids: CASSAQRGGSYEQYF. The CDR3, as DNA: TGCGCCAGCAGCGCCCAGCGGGGGGGCTCCTACGAGCAGTACTTC. This sequence joins TRBV5-1 and TRBJ2-7; 10 bases fit TRBD2. Germline CDR1 reads SGHRS; CDR2 reads YFSETQ. V was pared by 4 bases and J by 0 bases, with 4 bases of the junction left unmatched. This CDR3 contains 15 residues. The whole variable domain, remainder taken from reference TRBV5-1 and TRBJ2-7, is KAGVTQTPRYLIKTRGQQVTLSCSPISGHRSVSWYQQTPGQGLQFLFEYFSETQRNKGNFPGRFSGRQFSNSRSEMNVSTLELGDSALYLCASSAQRGGSYEQYFGPGTRLTVT.

This clonotype has at least ten counts. This chain uses TRBV5-1 with TRBJ2-2, with TRBD2 as a possible D gene (5 bases). Trimming cost V 0 bases and J 4 bases, with 10 bases left between them. CDR1 is SGHRS and CDR2 is YFSETQ in the germline V gene. This CDR3 is built from 15 residues. This CDR3 is CASSLAGSLTGELFF. The CDR3, as DNA: TGCGCCAGCAGCTTGGCGGGGTCTCTCACCGGGGAGCTGTTTTTT.

This clonotype was counted only a few times. This chain joins TRBV5-1 and TRBJ1-6; D is unclear. Trimming stripped 4 bases from V and 5 bases from J, with 13 bases between. Per germline, CDR1 SGHRS and CDR2 YFSETQ. The CDR3 runs to 15 residues. CDR3 protein: CASSELHLDNSPLHF. CDR3 coding DNA: TGCGCCAGCAGCGAATTACATCTTGATAATTCACCCCTCCACTTT.

In its sample, this clonotype was seen a few times. The rearrangement uses TRBV7-2 and TRBJ1-2; tentatively, D is TRBD1 (5 bases). CDR1 and CDR2 from the germline V gene are SGHTA and FQGNSA. Between the trimmed V and J ends, which lost 2 bases and 2 bases, there was a span of 9 bases. This CDR3 spans 14 amino acids. The CDR3 is CASSLTAGNYGYTF. The CDR3 DNA follows: TGTGCCAGCAGCTTAACGGCAGGGAACTATGGCTACACCTTC.

The chain recombines TRBV4-3 with TRBJ2-1, with D uncertain. Germline V gives CDR1 LGHNA, CDR2 YSLEER. Trimming removed 0 bases from V and 2 bases from J, with 8 bases in between. CDR3 length equals 15 residues. Here the CDR3 reads CASSQEREPYNEQFF. The CDR3 nucleotides read TGCGCCAGCAGCCAAGAACGCGAGCCCTACAATGAGCAGTTCTTC.

This clonotype was observed a handful of times. The genes are TRBV19 and TRBJ2-5, with D tentatively TRBD2 (7 bases). The CDR3 loop spans 13 amino acids. Germline CDR1 LNHDA, CDR2 SQIVND (reference sequence). Trimming shortened V by 7 bases and J by 4 bases, and 13 bases separated the two germline ends. CDR3 sequence reads: CASTWAGAETQYF. CDR3 in DNA: TGTGCCAGTACTTGGGCGGGGGCAGAGACCCAGTACTTC.

Many counts were recorded for this clonotype. The chain employs TRBV12-3 or TRBV12-4 and TRBJ1-1; D perhaps matches TRBD1 (6 bases). The CDR3 covers 13 residues. The V end lost 5 bases, the J end lost 1 base, and 8 bases lay between the germline ends. The CDR3 DNA reads as TGTGCCAGCAGTCTACAGGGGAACACTGAAGCTTTCTTT. Translating gives CASSLQGNTEAFF.

This rearrangement joins TRBV12-3 or TRBV12-4 to TRBJ2-2; no clear D. This CDR3 has 14 amino acids. The V end was cut by 1 base, the J end by 13 bases, with 16 bases between. CDR3 protein: CASSLGQSARRLFF. Here the CDR3 DNA reads TGTGCCAGCAGTTTAGGTCAGTCAGCCCGAAGGCTGTTTTTT.

The V and J genes are TRBV6-5 and TRBJ1-3; TRBD1 is a possible D gene (5 bases). The germline gives CDR1 MNHEY, CDR2 SVGAGI. The CDR3 has 16 amino acids. The ends were cut back, 3 bases at V and 0 bases at J, with 12 bases in the middle. The CDR3 reads CASSYSGALSGNTIYF. DNA of the CDR3: TGTGCCAGCAGTTATAGTGGGGCCCTCTCTGGAAACACCATATATTTT.

This clonotype was detected only a few times. The CDR3 DNA reads as TGTGCCAGCAGTGAATCAGGCAGCACAGATACGCAGTATTTT. It yields the protein CASSESGSTDTQYF. The chain employs TRBV25-1 and TRBJ2-3; D is ambiguous. Trimming removed 1 base at V and 0 bases at J, with 5 bases between. CDR1 is MGHDK, CDR2 SYGVNS, per germline. This CDR3 has 14 amino acids. Based on the CDR3 plus reference TRBV25-1 and TRBJ2-3, the full variable domain is EADIYQTPRYLVIGTGKKITLECSQTMGHDKMYWYQQDPGMELHLIHYSYGVNSTEKGDLSSESTVSRIRTEHFPLTLESARPSHTSQYLCASSESGSTDTQYFGPGTRLTVL.

There are a few counts of this clonotype. The rearrangement links TRBV11-2 to TRBJ2-2, with 7 bases matching TRBD2. The germline V gene encodes CDR1 SGHAT and CDR2 FQNNGV. J was trimmed by 1 base and V by 0 bases; bases with no gene match: 2. The CDR3 length is 16 residues. The CDR3 here is CASSLEGGRNTGELFF. CDR3 sequence (DNA): TGTGCCAGCAGCTTAGAGGGGGGGAGGAACACCGGGGAGCTGTTTTTT.

This chain joins TRBV18 and TRBJ1-1; D may be TRBD1 (6 bases). Germline CDR1 KGHSH, CDR2 LQKENI. V lost 0 bases, J lost 3 bases, and 20 bases lay in between. The CDR3 loop spans 18 amino acids. This CDR3 reads CASSPPSGAGAGDTEAFF. The CDR3 bases are TGTGCCAGCTCACCACCTTCTGGGGCAGGAGCAGGGGACACTGAAGCTTTCTTT. The full variable domain, rest sourced from reference TRBV18 and TRBJ1-1, is NAGVMQNPRHLVRRRGQEARLRCSPMKGHSHVYWYRQLPEEGLKFMVYLQKENIIDESGMPKERFSAEFPKEGPSILRIQQVVRGDSAAYFCASSPPSGAGAGDTEAFFGQGTRLTVV.

The table lists this clonotype with a few counts. The rearrangement joins TRBV6-2 or TRBV6-3 to TRBJ2-7, with TRBD2 matching over 8 bases. The V segment lost 5 bases and the J segment 9 bases; nucleotides outside the gene matches: 6. Germline loops: CDR1 MNHEY, CDR2 SVGEGT. This CDR3 spans 12 amino acids. The CDR3 nucleotides read TGTGCCAGCAGTACCAGCGGGAGCGGGCAGTACGTC. The encoded protein is CASSTSGSGQYV.

J is TRBJ1-4 and V is TRBV5-6; D uncertain. Trimming pared 4 bases from V and 6 bases from J, leaving 19 bases between. The CDR3 runs 16 residues. From germline, CDR1 is SGHDT and CDR2 YYEEEE. The CDR3 is CASSILHRSNYEKLFF. CDR3 DNA: TGTGCCAGCAGCATCCTACACCGATCAAACTATGAAAAACTGTTTTTT.